Detailed here is one T cell receptor beta chain. Its specificity is not known. Alongside a J-beta primer mix, a sample-barcoded 5' primer served in a second PCR lasting about 7 to 11 cycles. TCRdb fed the 5' RACE reads into MiXCR, producing one record per CDR3 protein. Found here are about 1.6 million distinct CDR3 sequences, roughly 30% of them singletons; the top ten hold around 11%. Per-sample PBMC isolation yielded at least 6.5 million cells. CDR3 length equals 17 residues. Trimming at V came to 0 bases and at J to 9 bases, leaving 12 bases not matched to a gene. The germline gives CDR1 MNHEY, CDR2 SMNVEV (reference sequence). The data belong to a study of blood T cells in healthy people across ages. Findings and caveats of the study: TCR beta diversity per million T cells fell roughly linearly with age. Higher diversity and more naive CD4+ cells were features of long-lived donors, compared to aged donors.

This chain uses TRBV27 with TRBJ2-1; TRBD2 agrees at 9 bases. The sequence came from a woman aged 25 to 45 in good health. The sequencing sample was made of blood. For the CDR3, the DNA is TGTGCCAGCAGTTTATCGGGAAAGGTAGCGGGAGTAGGTGAGCAGTTCTTC. Translating gives CASSLSGKVAGVGEQFF.